The text below deals with one T cell receptor (beta chain). The data derive from a study of control samples from healthy donors and cancer patients. Assay: immunoSEQ multiplex PCR; the TCRdb copy retains only in-frame clones and omits some. The profile shows 150,000 to 200,000 clones, around 95% of them singletons. The J segment lost 4 bases and the V segment lost 4 bases, leaving 3 bases of the junction unmatched. Germline V lookup: CDR1 SGHRS, CDR2 YFSETQ. The CDR3 runs 13 residues. The sequenced sample consisted of blood. This TCR was sampled from a woman between 40 and 50 years old in good health. The chain links TRBV5-1 to TRBJ2-7; 9 nucleotides align to TRBD2. Written as DNA, the CDR3 is TGCGCCAGCAGCCCCAGCGGGGGGTACGAGCAGTACTTC. This codes for CASSPSGGYEQYF.